This is a list of T cell receptor beta chains from one sample in a study of OX40 agonist ivuxolimab in advanced cancers. Libraries were prepared by immunoSEQ multiplex PCR; TCRdb keeps only in-frame clonotypes and omits some of them. The table lists 45,000 to 65,000 clones, around 82% of them singletons. The material was CD4+ or CD8+ T cells sorted from blood, obtained in a trial of the OX40 agonist ivuxolimab. All receptors come from an adult with an advanced solid tumor such as melanoma, head and neck, liver or kidney cancer. Both conserved end residues are part of each CDR3. A D gene is named only where the DNA matches it firmly. Clone size is shown for a subset of rows, as once, few, many or a class of expanded clone.

cdr3_nt: TGTGCCAGCAGTGAATCGTCTTGGGGGCGAGCTCAGCCCCAGCATTTT
cdr3_aa: CASSESSWGRAQPQHF
v_call: TRBV2
d_call: .
j_call: TRBJ1-5
clone_size: few

cdr3_nt: TGTGCCAGCGGACAGGAACAGAACACTGAAGCTTTCTTT
cdr3_aa: CASGQEQNTEAFF
v_call: TRBV6-1
d_call: TRBD1
j_call: TRBJ1-1
clone_size: .

cdr3_nt: TGTGCCAGCAGCAACCAGGGGGCGCGAGGGTATGGCTACACCTTC
cdr3_aa: CASSNQGARGYGYTF
v_call: TRBV7-2
d_call: TRBD1
j_call: TRBJ1-2
clone_size: .

cdr3_nt: TGTGCCAGTAGTCCTAGTGGGATTACCGCCCAAGAGACCCAGTACTTC
cdr3_aa: CASSPSGITAQETQYF
v_call: TRBV19
d_call: .
j_call: TRBJ2-5
clone_size: .

cdr3_nt: TGTGCCTGGAGTCCGGGACAGGGGGTCGGAGGCTACACCTTC
cdr3_aa: CAWSPGQGVGGYTF
v_call: TRBV30
d_call: TRBD1
j_call: TRBJ1-2
clone_size: .

cdr3_nt: TGCGCCAGCAGCTCGGGATCCGGTAGTTCACCCCTCCACTTT
cdr3_aa: CASSSGSGSSPLHF
v_call: TRBV5-1
d_call: .
j_call: TRBJ1-6
clone_size: .

cdr3_nt: TGTGCCAGCAGCATGAACAGGGGGTCCCACGAGCAGTACTTC
cdr3_aa: CASSMNRGSHEQYF
v_call: TRBV7-2
d_call: TRBD1
j_call: TRBJ2-7
clone_size: .

cdr3_nt: TGTGCCAGCAGCCCCCGGGGGGGGCGGGAAGTCAATGAGCAGTTCTTC
cdr3_aa: CASSPRGGREVNEQFF
v_call: TRBV7-3
d_call: TRBD2
j_call: TRBJ2-1
clone_size: .

cdr3_nt: TGTGCCAGCATGGGGGGAGGTAATGAAAAACTGTTTTTT
cdr3_aa: CASMGGGNEKLFF
v_call: TRBV28
d_call: .
j_call: TRBJ1-4
clone_size: .

cdr3_nt: TGTGCCAGCACCCGCGGGAGGTACGAGCAGTACTTC
cdr3_aa: CASTRGRYEQYF
v_call: TRBV11-2
d_call: TRBD2
j_call: TRBJ2-7
clone_size: once

cdr3_nt: TGCGCCAGCAGCTTGGAGGGGCGGACCTATAATTCACCCCTCCACTTT
cdr3_aa: CASSLEGRTYNSPLHF
v_call: TRBV5-1
d_call: .
j_call: TRBJ1-6
clone_size: few

cdr3_nt: TGTGCCAGCAGCCAAGGCTTAACAGGGGGCTGGGGATCCTACGAGCAGTACTTC
cdr3_aa: CASSQGLTGGWGSYEQYF
v_call: TRBV14
d_call: TRBD1
j_call: TRBJ2-7
clone_size: .

cdr3_nt: TGTGCCAGCAGCGTAGGGCTAGCGGGAGTCGGAGATACGCAGTATTTT
cdr3_aa: CASSVGLAGVGDTQYF
v_call: TRBV9
d_call: TRBD2
j_call: TRBJ2-3
clone_size: .

cdr3_nt: TGTGCCAGCAGTGAACCCGGTAAGGGGCGAGGCTATGGCTACACCTTC
cdr3_aa: CASSEPGKGRGYGYTF
v_call: TRBV6-1
d_call: .
j_call: TRBJ1-2
clone_size: .

cdr3_nt: TGTGCCAGCAGCTTCGAGGGAAGGCAATCAGAAAAACTGTTTTTT
cdr3_aa: CASSFEGRQSEKLFF
v_call: TRBV5-8
d_call: .
j_call: TRBJ1-4
clone_size: .

cdr3_nt: TGTGCCAGCAGCCAAGGACAGAGAGCTTTCTTT
cdr3_aa: CASSQGQRAFF
v_call: TRBV5-8
d_call: .
j_call: TRBJ1-1
clone_size: .

cdr3_nt: TGCAGCGTGGGTAAGGACAGGGGTTCCTACGAGCAGTACTTC
cdr3_aa: CSVGKDRGSYEQYF
v_call: TRBV29-1
d_call: TRBD1
j_call: TRBJ2-7
clone_size: .

cdr3_nt: TGTGCCAGCAGCCGTGGGACTGCGTATAATTCACCCCTCCACTTT
cdr3_aa: CASSRGTAYNSPLHF
v_call: TRBV14
d_call: .
j_call: TRBJ1-6
clone_size: .

cdr3_nt: TGTGCCAGCAGCTTACAGGGGGGGAATCAGCCCCAGCATTTT
cdr3_aa: CASSLQGGNQPQHF
v_call: TRBV7-2
d_call: TRBD1
j_call: TRBJ1-5
clone_size: .

cdr3_nt: TGTGCCAGCAGTTACGGGACAGGGCGCAATGAGCAGTTCTTC
cdr3_aa: CASSYGTGRNEQFF
v_call: TRBV6-5
d_call: TRBD1
j_call: TRBJ2-1
clone_size: .

cdr3_nt: TGTGCCAGCAGTTACTCGAGCACCAGGGGGCAAGAGACCCAGTACTTC
cdr3_aa: CASSYSSTRGQETQYF
v_call: TRBV6-5
d_call: TRBD1
j_call: TRBJ2-5
clone_size: .

cdr3_nt: TGTGCCAGCAGCCCCCGGGGCACCCAGGGTCCGGACGGGGCCAACGTCCTGACTTTC
cdr3_aa: CASSPRGTQGPDGANVLTF
v_call: TRBV16
d_call: .
j_call: TRBJ2-6
clone_size: once

cdr3_nt: TGTGCCAGTAGTCTAGGACTAGCTCGGAACACCGGGGAGCTGTTTTTT
cdr3_aa: CASSLGLARNTGELFF
v_call: TRBV19
d_call: TRBD2
j_call: TRBJ2-2
clone_size: once

cdr3_nt: TGTGCCAGCACCGTGAGGAGGGGGCGATTGGGTAATGAGCAGTTCTTC
cdr3_aa: CASTVRRGRLGNEQFF
v_call: TRBV5-6
d_call: .
j_call: TRBJ2-1
clone_size: .

cdr3_nt: TGCGCCAGCAGCCAAGATTACGGGGCCCGAACTAGGACTAATGAAAAACTGTTTTTT
cdr3_aa: CASSQDYGARTRTNEKLFF
v_call: TRBV4-1
d_call: .
j_call: TRBJ1-4
clone_size: .

cdr3_nt: TGTGCCAGCAGTCCTGTCTGGGCCTCTGGAAACACCATATATTTT
cdr3_aa: CASSPVWASGNTIYF
v_call: TRBV7-9
d_call: .
j_call: TRBJ1-3
clone_size: .

cdr3_nt: TGTGCCAGCAGCCCCCGGACTAGCCGAAACACAGATACGCAGTATTTT
cdr3_aa: CASSPRTSRNTDTQYF
v_call: TRBV7-8
d_call: TRBD2
j_call: TRBJ2-3
clone_size: .

cdr3_nt: TGTGCCAGCAGTTATGACAGGGCTCAGCCCCAGCATTTT
cdr3_aa: CASSYDRAQPQHF
v_call: TRBV2
d_call: TRBD1
j_call: TRBJ1-5
clone_size: .